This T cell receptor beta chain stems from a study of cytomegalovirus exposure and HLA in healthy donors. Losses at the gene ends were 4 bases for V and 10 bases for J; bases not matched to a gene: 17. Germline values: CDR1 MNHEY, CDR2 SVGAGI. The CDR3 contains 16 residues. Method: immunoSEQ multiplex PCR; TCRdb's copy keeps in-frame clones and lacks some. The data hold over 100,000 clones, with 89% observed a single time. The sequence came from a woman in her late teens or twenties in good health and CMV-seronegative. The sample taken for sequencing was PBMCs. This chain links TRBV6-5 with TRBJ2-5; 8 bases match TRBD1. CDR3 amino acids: CASSSTRTGLTGVQYF. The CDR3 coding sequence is TGTGCCAGCAGTTCTACTAGGACAGGGCTTACTGGGGTCCAGTACTTC.